These 28 T cell receptor beta chains were sequenced from one sample in a study of Tregs in tolerant kidney transplant recipients. Mixed chimerism was transient after nonmyeloablative marrow transplants from related graft donors. Sequencing used immunoSEQ multiplex PCR; TCRdb keeps in-frame clones, though not all of them. The sample holds about 23,000 clones. Source: CD4+ T cells from blood (PBMCs), taken 6 months after the transplant. The source of these receptors is a human patient who received a combined kidney and bone marrow transplant. Some T cells may be supplied by the graft donor.

As concerns this clone: From the germline J gene comes the end of the CDR3, since the read stops 3 residues before it. The V gene is TRBV11-2, the J gene TRBJ2-3, with D tentatively TRBD2 (5 bases). V lost 4 bases to trimming and J lost 4 bases, with 9 bases between them. This CDR3 spans 13 amino acids. Germline CDR1 SGHAT, CDR2 FQNNGV. The CDR3 DNA, read in part, is TGTGCCAGCAGCTCGAGGGTGGCAGATACG. Protein sequence: CASSSRVADT. The whole CDR3 region reads CASSSRVADTQYF.

As regards this clone: The sequence runs out 3 residues before the end of the CDR3; the remainder is reconstructed from the germline J gene. V and J are TRBV11-3 and TRBJ2-2; 7 bases are shared with TRBD2. The germline V gene encodes CDR1 SGHNT and CDR2 YENEEA. The junction had 3 bases not matched to a gene; V was cut back by 2 bases and J by 3 bases. The length of the CDR3 is 15 residues. The CDR3 loop is CASSLQRGYTGELFF. The CDR3 DNA, read in part, is TGTGCCAGCAGCTTACAGCGGGGATACACCGGGGAG.

About this clone: The read ends 3 residues before the CDR3 terminus; that terminus is restored from the germline J gene. The J gene is TRBJ1-5, the V gene TRBV19, with D maybe TRBD1 (6 bases). Trimming left V 7 bases short and J 6 bases short, with 16 bases between. The germline gives CDR1 LNHDA, CDR2 SQIVND (reference sequence). The CDR3 length is 14 residues. The CDR3 loop reads CASTRGGAGQPQHF. The sequenced CDR3 bases are TGTGCCAGTACCCGGGGGGGGGCGGGTCAGCCC.

As regards this clone: The CDR3 end lies 3 residues beyond the end of the read and is filled in from the germline J gene. This chain connects TRBV10-3 to TRBJ1-4, with 12 bases identical to TRBD1. V gave up 0 bases and J gave up 3 bases; unmatched junction bases: 5. The CDR3 has 18 amino acids. The germline CDR1 and CDR2 sequences are ENHRY and SYGVKD. CDR3 DNA, as far as it was read: TGTGCCATCAGTGAGTCTGGGACAGGGGGCTCGGCTAATGAAAAA. Its translation: CAISESGTGGSANEK. The whole CDR3 is CAISESGTGGSANEKLFF.

In the case of this clone: The CDR3 end lies 3 residues beyond the end of the read and is filled in from the germline J gene. This rearrangement joins TRBV7-9 to TRBJ2-7; 7 bases line up with TRBD1. J was trimmed by 0 bases and V by 1 base; bases with no gene match: 3. The CDR3 runs to 15 residues. Germline loops: CDR1 SEHNR, CDR2 FQNEAQ (reference sequence). CDR3 bases read: TGTGCCAGCAGCTTAGGAGGGACAGACTCCTACGAG. Translated, it gives CASSLGGTDSYE. The whole CDR3 region reads CASSLGGTDSYEQYF.

To note about this clone: The read falls 3 residues short of the CDR3 end, and the missing part is taken from the germline J gene. The chain couples TRBV5-1 to TRBJ2-7; 12 bases line up with TRBD1. The length of the CDR3 is 14 residues. The germline gives CDR1 SGHRS, CDR2 YFSETQ. The ends lost 5 bases at V and 6 bases at J; junction bases unmatched: 6. The chain's CDR3 is CASRGGTGGREQYF. Partial CDR3 DNA: TGCGCCAGCAGGGGTGGGACAGGGGGCCGCGAG.

Partial CDR3 DNA: TGTGCCAGTAGCTCAGGGGTTAAGGGCAATCAGCCC. This sequence encodes CASSSGVKGNQP. The whole CDR3 protein reads CASSSGVKGNQPQHF. The rearrangement uses TRBV19 and TRBJ1-5; D possibly corresponds to TRBD1 (6 bases). The read ends 3 residues before the CDR3 terminus; that terminus is restored from the germline J gene. This CDR3 comprises 15 residues. Trimming removed 6 bases from V and 2 bases from J, with 14 bases in between. Germline assignment: CDR1 LNHDA and CDR2 SQIVND (reference sequence).

As to this clone: The CDR3 is cut off 3 residues early in the read; its end comes from the germline J gene. The chain couples TRBV7-2 to TRBJ1-6; perhaps TRBD1 as D (6 bases). Trimming removed 3 bases at V and 10 bases at J, with 16 bases between. From germline, CDR1 is SGHTA and CDR2 FQGNSA. The CDR3 extends over 15 amino acids. The DNA read from the CDR3 is TGTGCCAGCAGCTTGGGACACCCTGGGGGATCACCC. It codes for CASSLGHPGGSP. The CDR3 in its entirety is CASSLGHPGGSPLHF. Filled out from reference TRBV7-2 and TRBJ1-6, the complete variable domain reads GAGVSQSPSNKVTEKGKDVELRCDPISGHTALYWYRQSLGQGLEFLIYFQGNSAPDKSGLPSDRFSAERTGGSVSTLTIQRTQQEDSAVYLCASSLGHPGGSPLHFGNGTRLTVT.

With respect to this clone: The CDR3 end lies 3 residues beyond the end of the read and is filled in from the germline J gene. V gene TRBV7-2 combines with J gene TRBJ1-5; D unresolved. Trimming cost V 6 bases and J 0 bases, with 9 bases left between them. From germline, CDR1 is SGHTA and CDR2 FQGNSA. CDR3 length: 14 residues. The CDR3 here is CASRSRDSNQPQHF. CDR3 bases read: TGTGCCAGCAGATCTAGAGATAGCAATCAGCCC.

As to this clone: Read data end 3 residues before the CDR3 end; the end is taken from the germline J gene. V gene TRBV7-2 combines with J gene TRBJ2-3; possible D gene TRBD2, 7 bases. Between the trimmed V and J ends, which lost 5 bases and 6 bases, there was a span of 15 bases. Germline assignment: CDR1 SGHTA and CDR2 FQGNSA. The CDR3 runs 14 residues. The CDR3 loop is CASSEGGGADTQYF. CDR3 DNA (partial): TGTGCCAGCAGCGAGGGAGGGGGAGCGGATACG.

As concerns this clone: The observed sequence ends 3 residues before the CDR3 terminus, with the missing tail filled in from the germline J gene. The rearrangement links TRBV20-1 to TRBJ1-1; D is possibly TRBD1 (6 bases). The V end was cut by 0 bases, the J end by 5 bases, with 19 bases between. CDR1 and CDR2 (germline): DFQATT, SNEGSKA (reference sequence). The CDR3 covers 16 residues. Partial CDR3 DNA: TGCAGTGCTAGAGATAGGGGGGGCCCCCGAGGGACTGAA. It is translated as CSARDRGGPRGTE. The complete CDR3 sequence is CSARDRGGPRGTEAFF.

The CDR3 bases that were read are TGTGCCAGCAGCTTACCGACTAGCGGGTACAATGAG. Its translation: CASSLPTSGYNE. The full CDR3 protein is CASSLPTSGYNEQFF. V gene TRBV7-6 combines with J gene TRBJ2-1; TRBD2 aligns across 10 bases. The read ends 3 residues before the CDR3 terminus; that terminus is restored from the germline J gene. Germline V lookup: CDR1 SGHVS, CDR2 FNYEAQ. CDR3 length: 15 residues. V lost 2 bases and J lost 4; bases outside the gene matches: 2.

With respect to this clone: The read ends 3 residues before the CDR3 terminus; that terminus is restored from the germline J gene. This chain links TRBV20-1 with TRBJ2-3; 7 bases agree with TRBD2. CDR1 and CDR2 (germline): DFQATT, SNEGSKA (reference sequence). The CDR3 spans 12 residues. Trimming cost V 6 bases and J 6 bases; bases outside gene matches: 6. CDR3 loop: CSANHGGDTQYF. The part of the CDR3 DNA that was read is TGCAGTGCAAACCACGGGGGGGATACG.

About this clone itself: The CDR3 end falls 3 residues outside the read, so it is completed with the germline J gene. The J gene is TRBJ2-2, the V gene TRBV2; 8 nucleotides align to TRBD2. The CDR3 is made up of 13 amino acids. The junction had 3 bases not matched to a gene; V was cut back by 6 bases and J by 6 bases. CDR1 SNHLY and CDR2 FYNNEI come from the germline V gene. CDR3 bases read: TGTGCCAGCAGGGGGACTAGTCCCGGGGAG. It codes for CASRGTSPGE. The whole CDR3 region reads CASRGTSPGELFF.

In the case of this clone: The read ends 3 residues before the CDR3 terminus; that terminus is restored from the germline J gene. The chain uses TRBV12-5 and TRBJ1-2; 7 nucleotides agree with TRBD1. Per germline, CDR1 LGHNT and CDR2 FRNRAP. Losses at the gene ends were 5 bases for V and 5 bases for J; bases not matched to a gene: 11. This CDR3 has 15 residues. CDR3 sequence: CASGHSDRPLYGYTF. CDR3 DNA (partial): TGTGCTAGTGGTCACTCGGACAGGCCCTTGTATGGC.

Worth noting for this clone: The read finishes 3 residues shy of the CDR3 end, and the germline J gene is used to complete it. The chain has TRBV10-3 and TRBJ1-4; D is uncertain. Trimming cost V 0 bases and J 4 bases, with 9 bases left between them. This CDR3 region has 15 residues. Germline lookup yields CDR1 ENHRY and CDR2 SYGVKD. The DNA read from the CDR3 is TGTGCCATCAGTGAGTCGGGCCGCTTTAATGAAAAA. Its translation is CAISESGRFNEK. The whole CDR3 reads CAISESGRFNEKLFF.

A remark on this clone: The sequenced fragment ends 3 residues before the CDR3 boundary, so the rest is inferred from the germline J gene. This chain joins TRBV4-1 and TRBJ1-4; the D is unclear. V shed 3 bases and J shed 4 bases, with 6 bases lying between them. Per germline, CDR1 MGHRA and CDR2 YSYEKL. This CDR3 has 13 amino acids. The CDR3 here is CASSHAVNEKLFF. The covered CDR3 bases are TGCGCCAGCAGCCATGCAGTTAATGAAAAA.

On this clone: The read stops 3 residues short of the end of the CDR3; the missing end is completed from the germline J gene. The J gene is TRBJ2-5, the V gene TRBV19; TRBD1 agrees at 8 bases. CDR1 LNHDA and CDR2 SQIVND come from the germline V gene (reference sequence). CDR3 size: 15 residues. With V trimmed by 5 bases and J by 2 bases, 7 bases remained unmatched. CDR3: CASSFRQGRQETQYF. The CDR3 bases that were read are TGTGCCAGTAGTTTCCGACAGGGGCGTCAAGAGACC. Full variable domain (missing parts from reference TRBV19 and TRBJ2-5): DGGITQSPKYLFRKEGQNVTLSCEQNLNHDAMYWYRQDPGQGLRLIYYSQIVNDFQKGDIAEGYSVSREKKESFPLTVTSAQKNPTAFYLCASSFRQGRQETQYFGPGTRLLVL.

As for this clone: The sequenced fragment ends 3 residues before the CDR3 boundary, so the rest is inferred from the germline J gene. The chain is built from TRBV12-3 or TRBV12-4 and TRBJ2-3, with 9 nucleotides matching TRBD1. The V and J ends lost 3 bases and 4 bases, in that order; junction bases with no gene match: 11. The CDR3 is 17 residues long. The sequenced part of the CDR3 DNA is TGTGCCAGCAGTTTCTCGAAGGGACAGGGTGGAGCAGATACG. Translating gives CASSFSKGQGGADT. The complete CDR3 reads CASSFSKGQGGADTQYF.

Regarding this clone: Read sequence stops 3 residues before the CDR3 end, and the germline J gene provides the missing end. The chain joins TRBV5-1 to TRBJ1-2, with D hard to call. V lost 4 bases and J lost 4, with 8 bases in between. Germline assignment: CDR1 SGHRS and CDR2 YFSETQ. CDR3 size: 12 residues. CDR3 DNA, as far as it was read: TGCGCCAGCAGCGGACTGACCTATGGC. It yields the protein CASSGLTYG. The entire CDR3 protein reads CASSGLTYGYTF.

The part of the CDR3 DNA that was read is TGTGCCAGCAGGCAGGTAGGGCAGGGGGCCTACGAG. Its protein is CASRQVGQGAYE. From start to end, the CDR3 is CASRQVGQGAYEQYF. The chain is built from TRBV11-2 and TRBJ2-7, with 7 bases that match TRBD1. The missing CDR3 end, 3 residues past where the read stops, is filled in from the germline J gene. The CDR3 covers 15 residues. Germline CDR1 SGHAT, CDR2 FQNNGV. V gave up 6 bases and J gave up 2 bases; unmatched junction bases: 10.

Points on this clone: The read halts 3 residues ahead of the CDR3 end, with the missing end drawn from the germline J gene. The chain employs TRBV5-6 and TRBJ1-1, with TRBD1 matching over 7 bases. After removal of 2 bases from V and 3 bases from J, the junction contained 4 bases not matched to a gene. CDR3 length: 14 amino acids. CDR1 and CDR2 (germline): SGHDT, YYEEEE. The CDR3 DNA, read in part, is TGTGCCAGCAGCTTTAGGGGGCGGTACACTGAA. This sequence encodes CASSFRGRYTE. Given in full, the CDR3 is CASSFRGRYTEAFF. The variable domain in full, completed from reference TRBV5-6 and TRBJ1-1, reads DAGVTQSPTHLIKTRGQQVTLRCSPKSGHDTVSWYQQALGQGPQFIFQYYEEEERQRGNFPDRFSGHQFPNYSSELNVNALLLGDSALYLCASSFRGRYTEAFFGQGTRLTVV.

The CDR3 sequence is CASKGDGTNPEAFF. Incomplete CDR3 DNA: TGTGCCAGCAAAGGGGACGGGACAAACCCTGAA. The genes are TRBV2 and TRBJ1-1, with D possibly being TRBD1 (6 bases). The read stops 3 residues short of the end of the CDR3; the missing end is completed from the germline J gene. The CDR3 runs to 14 residues. Germline values: CDR1 SNHLY, CDR2 FYNNEI. The germline V and J ends were trimmed by 7 bases and 6 bases, with 18 bases remaining between them.

Points on this clone: The missing CDR3 end, 3 residues past where the read stops, is filled in from the germline J gene. This sequence joins TRBV30 and TRBJ1-2; tentative D call: TRBD1 (5 bases). Trimming cost V 3 bases and J 7 bases, with 18 bases left between them. The CDR3 has 14 residues. Germline V gives CDR1 GTSNPN, CDR2 SVGIG (reference sequence). This CDR3 reads CAWRGPSGLRGYTF. The sequenced CDR3 bases are TGTGCCTGGAGGGGGCCATCCGGGCTTCGTGGC.

For this clone: The read terminates 3 residues ahead of where the CDR3 ends, so the germline J gene completes it. This chain connects TRBV20-1 to TRBJ2-3, with 7 bases aligning to TRBD1. The V and J ends lost 5 bases and 3 bases, in that order; junction bases with no gene match: 8. This CDR3 has 14 residues. Germline lookup yields CDR1 DFQATT and CDR2 SNEGSKA (reference sequence). The CDR3 sequence is CSALDRLSTDTQYF. Incomplete CDR3 DNA: TGCAGTGCTTTGGACAGGTTATCGACAGATACG.

On this clone itself: The read finishes 3 residues shy of the CDR3 end, and the germline J gene is used to complete it. J is TRBJ1-2 and V is TRBV5-6; TRBD1 matches at 11 bases. The CDR3 extends over 15 amino acids. V dropped 3 bases and J dropped 4; count of bases not matched to a gene: 5. Germline assignment: CDR1 SGHDT and CDR2 YYEEEE. CDR3 DNA (partial): TGTGCCAGCAGCTCGGGACAGGGGGTTTTCTATGGC. Translating gives CASSSGQGVFYG. The full CDR3 reads CASSSGQGVFYGYTF.

In regard to this clone: The missing CDR3 end, 3 residues past where the read stops, is filled in from the germline J gene. V is TRBV6-2 or TRBV6-3 and J is TRBJ1-5, with no clear D. The CDR3 sequence is 16 residues long. Germline V CDR1 and CDR2: MNHEY, SVGEGT. The germline V and J ends were trimmed by 5 bases and 2 bases, with 16 bases remaining between them. The CDR3 here is CASSAGRILRNQPQHF. The covered CDR3 bases are TGTGCCAGCAGTGCAGGTAGAATTTTGCGCAATCAGCCC.

A word on this clone: The CDR3 end falls 3 residues outside the read, so it is completed with the germline J gene. The rearrangement joins TRBV5-1 to TRBJ2-2; D remains unclear. From germline, CDR1 is SGHRS and CDR2 YFSETQ. Trimming removed 0 bases from V and 2 bases from J, with 5 bases in between. The CDR3 has 14 residues. The DNA read from the CDR3 is TGCGCCAGCAGCTTGGGGCACAACACCGGGGAG. Its translation: CASSLGHNTGE. The whole CDR3 protein reads CASSLGHNTGELFF.